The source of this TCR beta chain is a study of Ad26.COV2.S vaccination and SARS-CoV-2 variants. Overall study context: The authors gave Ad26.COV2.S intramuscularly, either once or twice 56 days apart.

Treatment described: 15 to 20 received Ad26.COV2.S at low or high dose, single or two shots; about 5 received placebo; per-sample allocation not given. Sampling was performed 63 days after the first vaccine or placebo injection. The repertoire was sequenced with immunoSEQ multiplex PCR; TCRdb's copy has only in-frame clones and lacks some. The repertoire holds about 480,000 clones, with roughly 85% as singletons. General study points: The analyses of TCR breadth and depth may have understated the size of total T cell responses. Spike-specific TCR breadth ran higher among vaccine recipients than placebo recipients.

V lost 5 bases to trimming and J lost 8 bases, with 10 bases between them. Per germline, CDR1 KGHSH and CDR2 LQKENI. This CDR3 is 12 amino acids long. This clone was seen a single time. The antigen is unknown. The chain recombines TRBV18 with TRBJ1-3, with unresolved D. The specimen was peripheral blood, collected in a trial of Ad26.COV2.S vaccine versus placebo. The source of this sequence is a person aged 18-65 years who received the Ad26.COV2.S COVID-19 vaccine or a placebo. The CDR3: CASSFSADTIYF. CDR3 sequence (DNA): TGTGCCAGCTCATTTTCCGCTGACACCATATATTTT.